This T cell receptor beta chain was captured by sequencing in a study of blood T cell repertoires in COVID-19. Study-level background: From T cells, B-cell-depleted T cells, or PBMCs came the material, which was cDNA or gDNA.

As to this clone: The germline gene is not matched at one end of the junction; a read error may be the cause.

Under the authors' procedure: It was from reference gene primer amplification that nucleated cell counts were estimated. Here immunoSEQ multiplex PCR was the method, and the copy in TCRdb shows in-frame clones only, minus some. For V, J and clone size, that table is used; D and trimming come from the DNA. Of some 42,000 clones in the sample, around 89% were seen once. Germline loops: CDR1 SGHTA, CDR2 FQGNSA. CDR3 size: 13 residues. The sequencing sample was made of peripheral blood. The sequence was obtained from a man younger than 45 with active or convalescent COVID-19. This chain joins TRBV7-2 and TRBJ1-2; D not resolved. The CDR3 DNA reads TGTGCCAGCAGCTTAGTTTCTAATTATGGCTACACCTTC. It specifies CASSLVSNYGYTF.